Below, 4 T cell receptor beta chains from the same sample are listed, as sequenced in a study of T cell responses to AZD1222 COVID-19 vaccine. Profiled with immunoSEQ multiplex PCR; TCRdb holds only in-frame clones, not every one. The table records about 180,000 clones, 94% of them present only once. The sequences come from peripheral blood, collected 28 days after the second AZD1222 dose. Receptors originate from an adult who received the AZD1222 COVID-19 vaccine.

Only a few counts were recorded for this clone. CDR3 coding DNA: TGTGCCACCAGCAGAGATGGGACAGGGGGGAATTCACCCCTCCACTTT. Its protein product is CATSRDGTGGNSPLHF. The rearrangement joins TRBV15 to TRBJ1-6, with 11 bases that match TRBD1. Trimming removed 0 bases from V and 7 bases from J; junction bases left unmatched: 2. The CDR3 loop spans 16 amino acids. Germline CDR1 LNHNV, CDR2 YYDKDF (reference sequence).

This clone has just one count. V usage is TRBV9 and J usage is TRBJ2-1, with 11 bases matching TRBD2. With 4 bases clipped from V and 0 bases from J, the junction kept 12 bases outside the gene matches. The length of the CDR3 is 19 residues. CDR1 SGDLS and CDR2 YYNGEE come from the germline V gene. This chain's CDR3 is CASSPKASGGPSSYNEQFF. The CDR3, as DNA: TGTGCCAGCAGCCCAAAGGCTAGCGGGGGGCCGAGCTCCTACAATGAGCAGTTCTTC.

The V call is TRBV4-3, the J call TRBJ1-2; TRBD1 agrees at 12 bases. The CDR3 is 18 residues long. V was pared by 0 bases and J by 6 bases, with 11 bases of the junction left unmatched. The germline CDR1 and CDR2 sequences are LGHNA and YSLEER. The CDR3 is CASSQDLMTGQGADGYTF. DNA of the CDR3: TGCGCCAGCAGCCAAGATCTTATGACGGGACAGGGGGCTGATGGCTACACCTTC.

The chain links TRBV6-2 or TRBV6-3 to TRBJ2-7; 7 bases match TRBD1. The CDR3 totals 14 residues. CDR1 MNHEY and CDR2 SVGEGT come from the germline V gene. Trimming at V came to 2 bases and at J to 6 bases, leaving 7 bases not matched to a gene. The CDR3 bases are TGTGCCAGCAGTTACGGACAGGACACGGGCGAGCAGTACTTC. Amino acid sequence: CASSYGQDTGEQYF.